This entry is about one T cell receptor (beta chain). The antigen remains undetermined. V lost 0 bases and J 4 bases, leaving 12 bases between the germline ends. The CDR3 is made up of 14 amino acids. Germline values: CDR1 DFQATT, CDR2 SNEGSKA (reference sequence). This sample stems from a study of T-cell memory formation after mild COVID-19. MiXCR, run by TCRdb on the 5' RACE reads, gives a single entry per CDR3 protein. The table records 450,000 or so distinct CDR3 sequences, 20% to 30% of them present only once. Study-wide results and caveats: A balance of CD4 and CD8 characterized clones contracting day 15 to 85, whereas later expanders leaned CD4+.

The chain employs TRBV20-1 and TRBJ1-2; D is perhaps TRBD1 (5 bases). The sample comprised PBMCs or a T cell subset sorted from them (not recorded which). The TCR was taken from an adult woman who had mild COVID-19 (a few samples of this study predate the infection). Cell type and time point are not known. The CDR3 here is CSARDPRGGYGYTF. The CDR3 bases are TGCAGTGCTAGAGATCCGAGGGGCGGCTATGGCTACACCTTC.